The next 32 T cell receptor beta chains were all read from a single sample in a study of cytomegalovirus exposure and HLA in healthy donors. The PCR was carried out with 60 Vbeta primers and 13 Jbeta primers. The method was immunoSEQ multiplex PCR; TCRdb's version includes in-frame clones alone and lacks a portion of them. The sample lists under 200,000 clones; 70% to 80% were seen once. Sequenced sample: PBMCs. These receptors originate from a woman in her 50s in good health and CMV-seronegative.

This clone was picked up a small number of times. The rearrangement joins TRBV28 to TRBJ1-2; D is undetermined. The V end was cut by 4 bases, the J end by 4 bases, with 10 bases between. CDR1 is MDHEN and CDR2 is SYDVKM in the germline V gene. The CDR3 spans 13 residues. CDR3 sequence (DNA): TGTGCCAGCAGTTCTTTGCTCGGCTATGGCTACACCTTC. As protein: CASSSLLGYGYTF.

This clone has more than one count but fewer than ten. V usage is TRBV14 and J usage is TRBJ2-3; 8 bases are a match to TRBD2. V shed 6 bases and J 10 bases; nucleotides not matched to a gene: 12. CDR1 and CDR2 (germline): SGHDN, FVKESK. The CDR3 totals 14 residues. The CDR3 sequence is CASSLPGRGLAQYF. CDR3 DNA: TGTGCCAGCAGTCTCCCCGGGAGGGGCCTGGCGCAGTATTTT.

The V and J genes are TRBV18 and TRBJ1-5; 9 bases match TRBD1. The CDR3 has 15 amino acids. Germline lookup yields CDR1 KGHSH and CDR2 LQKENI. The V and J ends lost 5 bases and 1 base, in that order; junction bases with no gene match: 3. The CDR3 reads CASSSGQGSNQPQHF. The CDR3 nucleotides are TGTGCCAGCTCATCGGGACAGGGAAGCAATCAGCCCCAGCATTTT.

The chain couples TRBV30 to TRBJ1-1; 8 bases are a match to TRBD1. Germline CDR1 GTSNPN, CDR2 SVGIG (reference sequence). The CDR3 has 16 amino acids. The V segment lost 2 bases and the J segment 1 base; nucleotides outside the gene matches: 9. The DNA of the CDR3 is TGTGCCTGGAGTCCGAATACCGGGACAGGGAACACTGAAGCTTTCTTT. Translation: CAWSPNTGTGNTEAFF.

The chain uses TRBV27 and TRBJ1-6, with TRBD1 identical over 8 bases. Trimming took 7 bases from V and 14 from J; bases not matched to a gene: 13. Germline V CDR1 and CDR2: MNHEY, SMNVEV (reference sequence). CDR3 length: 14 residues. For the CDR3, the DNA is TGTGCCAGCAAAATAGAGGACAGGGCGGTAGCCCTCCACTTT. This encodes CASKIEDRAVALHF.

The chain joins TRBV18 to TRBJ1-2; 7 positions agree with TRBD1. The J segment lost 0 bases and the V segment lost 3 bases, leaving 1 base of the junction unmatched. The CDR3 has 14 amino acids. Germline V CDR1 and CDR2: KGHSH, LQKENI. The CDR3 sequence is CASSPDRANYGYTF. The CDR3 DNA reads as TGTGCCAGCTCACCCGACAGGGCTAACTATGGCTACACCTTC.

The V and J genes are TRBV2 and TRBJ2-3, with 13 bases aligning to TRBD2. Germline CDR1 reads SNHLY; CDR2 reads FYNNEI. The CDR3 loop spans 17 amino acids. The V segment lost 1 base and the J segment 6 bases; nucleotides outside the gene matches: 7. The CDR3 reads CASSEEGGLAGVDTQYF. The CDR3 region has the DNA TGTGCCAGCAGTGAAGAGGGCGGACTAGCGGGGGTTGATACGCAGTATTTT.

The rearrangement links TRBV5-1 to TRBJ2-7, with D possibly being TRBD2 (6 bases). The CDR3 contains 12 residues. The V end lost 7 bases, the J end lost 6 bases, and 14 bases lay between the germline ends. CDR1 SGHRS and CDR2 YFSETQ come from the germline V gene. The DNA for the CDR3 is TGCGCCAGCTGGAGGGAAGAAGGCGAGCAGTACTTC. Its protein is CASWREEGEQYF.

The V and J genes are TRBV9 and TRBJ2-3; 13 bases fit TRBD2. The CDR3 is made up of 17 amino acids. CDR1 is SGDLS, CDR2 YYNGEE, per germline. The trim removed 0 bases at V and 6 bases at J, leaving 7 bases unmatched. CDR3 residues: CASSVDPGLAGMDTQYF. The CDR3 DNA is TGTGCCAGCAGCGTAGATCCGGGACTAGCGGGAATGGATACGCAGTATTTT.

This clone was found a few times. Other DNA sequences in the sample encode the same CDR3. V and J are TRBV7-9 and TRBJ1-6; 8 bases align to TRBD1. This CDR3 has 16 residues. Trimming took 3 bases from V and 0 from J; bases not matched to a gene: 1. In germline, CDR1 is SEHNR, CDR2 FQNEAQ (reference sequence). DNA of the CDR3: TGTGCCAGCAGCTTCACAGGGGGCTCCTATAATTCACCCCTCCACTTT. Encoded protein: CASSFTGGSYNSPLHF.

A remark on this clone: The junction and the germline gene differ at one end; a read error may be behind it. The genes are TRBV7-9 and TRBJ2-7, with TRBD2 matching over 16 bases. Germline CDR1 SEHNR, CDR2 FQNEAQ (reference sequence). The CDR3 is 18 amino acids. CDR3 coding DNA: TGTTCCAGCAGCTTAATGGGACTAGCGGGAGGGACCTCCTACGAGCAGTACTTC. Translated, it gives CSSSLMGLAGGTSYEQYF.

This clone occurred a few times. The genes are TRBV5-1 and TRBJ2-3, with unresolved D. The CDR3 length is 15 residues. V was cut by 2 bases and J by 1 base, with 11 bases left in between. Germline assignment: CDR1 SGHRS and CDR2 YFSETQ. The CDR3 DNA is TGCGCCAGCAGCTTTCACTCCTCGGGCACAGATACGCAGTATTTT. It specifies CASSFHSSGTDTQYF. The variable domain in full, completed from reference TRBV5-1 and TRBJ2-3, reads KAGVTQTPRYLIKTRGQQVTLSCSPISGHRSVSWYQQTPGQGLQFLFEYFSETQRNKGNFPGRFSGRQFSNSRSEMNVSTLELGDSALYLCASSFHSSGTDTQYFGPGTRLTVL.

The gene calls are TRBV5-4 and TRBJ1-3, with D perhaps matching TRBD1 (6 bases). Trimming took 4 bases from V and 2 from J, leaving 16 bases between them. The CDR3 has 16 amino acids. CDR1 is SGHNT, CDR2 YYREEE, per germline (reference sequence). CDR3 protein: CASSPKVSGAGNTIYF. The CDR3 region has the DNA TGTGCCAGCAGCCCCAAGGTGTCAGGGGCTGGAAACACCATATATTTT.

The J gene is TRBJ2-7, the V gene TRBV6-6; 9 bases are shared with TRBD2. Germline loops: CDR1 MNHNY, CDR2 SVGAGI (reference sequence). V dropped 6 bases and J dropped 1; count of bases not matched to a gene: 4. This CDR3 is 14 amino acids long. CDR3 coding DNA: TGTGCCAGCAGCAGGAGCGGGGGGTCCTACGAGCAGTACTTC. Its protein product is CASSRSGGSYEQYF.

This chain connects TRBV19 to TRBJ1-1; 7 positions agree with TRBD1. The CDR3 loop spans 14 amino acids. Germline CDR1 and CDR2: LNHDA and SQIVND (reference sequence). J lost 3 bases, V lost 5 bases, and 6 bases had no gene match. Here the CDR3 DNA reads TGTGCCAGTAGTCCCGGGACAGAATACACTGAAGCTTTCTTT. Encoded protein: CASSPGTEYTEAFF.

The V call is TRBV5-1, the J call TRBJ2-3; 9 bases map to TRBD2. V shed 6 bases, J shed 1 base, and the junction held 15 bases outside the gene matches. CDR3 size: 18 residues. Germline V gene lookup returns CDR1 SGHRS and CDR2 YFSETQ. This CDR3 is CASTHGPVLAGRTDTQYF. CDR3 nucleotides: TGCGCCAGCACGCATGGGCCCGTTCTAGCGGGGCGCACAGATACGCAGTATTTT.

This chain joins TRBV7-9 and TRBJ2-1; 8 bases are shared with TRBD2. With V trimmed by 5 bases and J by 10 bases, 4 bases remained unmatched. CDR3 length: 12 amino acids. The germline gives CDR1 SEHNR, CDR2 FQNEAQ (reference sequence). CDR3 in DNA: TGTGCCAGCAGCGTAGGGACTAGAGAGCAGTTCTTC. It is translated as CASSVGTREQFF.

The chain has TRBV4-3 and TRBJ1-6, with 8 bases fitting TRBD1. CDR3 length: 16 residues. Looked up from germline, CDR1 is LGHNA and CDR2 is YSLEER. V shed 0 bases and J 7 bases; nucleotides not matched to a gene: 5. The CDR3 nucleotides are TGCGCCAGCAGCCAAGACCGACAGGGGCGCAATTCACCCCTCCACTTT. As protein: CASSQDRQGRNSPLHF.

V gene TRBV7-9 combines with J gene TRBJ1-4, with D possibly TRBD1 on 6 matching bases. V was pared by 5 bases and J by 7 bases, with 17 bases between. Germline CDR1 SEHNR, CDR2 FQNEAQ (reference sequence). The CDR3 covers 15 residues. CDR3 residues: CASSPGQTKIEKLFF. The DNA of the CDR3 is TGTGCCAGCAGCCCAGGACAGACTAAGATTGAAAAACTGTTTTTT.

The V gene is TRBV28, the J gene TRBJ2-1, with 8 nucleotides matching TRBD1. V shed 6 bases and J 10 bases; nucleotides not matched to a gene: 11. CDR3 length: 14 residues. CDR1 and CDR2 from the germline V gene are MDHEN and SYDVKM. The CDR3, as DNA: TGTGCCAGCAGAGAGCCGGGACAGGTTGACGAGCAGTTCTTC. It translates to CASREPGQVDEQFF.

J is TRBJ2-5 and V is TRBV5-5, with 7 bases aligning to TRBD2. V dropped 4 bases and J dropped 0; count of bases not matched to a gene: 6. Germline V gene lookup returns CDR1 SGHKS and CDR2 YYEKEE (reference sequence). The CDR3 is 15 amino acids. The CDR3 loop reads CASSRAGVYQETQYF. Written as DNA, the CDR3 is TGTGCCAGCAGCCGGGCGGGAGTGTACCAAGAGACCCAGTACTTC.

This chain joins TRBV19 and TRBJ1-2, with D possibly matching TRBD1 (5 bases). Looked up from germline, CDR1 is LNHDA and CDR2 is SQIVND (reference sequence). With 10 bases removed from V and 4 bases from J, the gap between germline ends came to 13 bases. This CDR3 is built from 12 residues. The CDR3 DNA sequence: TGTGCCACCAAGACAGAGATCTATGGCTACACCTTC. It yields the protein CATKTEIYGYTF. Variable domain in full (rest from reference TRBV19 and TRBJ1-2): DGGITQSPKYLFRKEGQNVTLSCEQNLNHDAMYWYRQDPGQGLRLIYYSQIVNDFQKGDIAEGYSVSREKKESFPLTVTSAQKNPTAFYLCATKTEIYGYTFGSGTRLTVV.

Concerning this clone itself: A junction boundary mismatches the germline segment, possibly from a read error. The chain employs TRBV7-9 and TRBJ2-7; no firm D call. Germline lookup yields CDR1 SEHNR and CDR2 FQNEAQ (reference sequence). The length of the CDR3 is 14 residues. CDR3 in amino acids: CSSSFEAVSYEQYF. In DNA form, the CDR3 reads TGTTCCAGCAGCTTCGAGGCAGTCTCCTACGAGCAGTACTTC.

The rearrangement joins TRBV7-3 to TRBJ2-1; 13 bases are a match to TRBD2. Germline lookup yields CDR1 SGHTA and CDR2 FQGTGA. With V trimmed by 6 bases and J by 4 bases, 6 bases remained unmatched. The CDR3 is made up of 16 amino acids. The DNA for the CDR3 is TGTGCCAGCAGAGCGACTAGCGGGGGGAAGTACAATGAGCAGTTCTTC. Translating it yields CASRATSGGKYNEQFF.

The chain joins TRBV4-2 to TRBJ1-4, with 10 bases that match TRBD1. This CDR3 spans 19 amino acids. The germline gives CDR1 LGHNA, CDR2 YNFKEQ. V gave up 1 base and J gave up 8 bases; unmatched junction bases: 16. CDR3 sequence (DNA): TGTGCCAGCAGCCAAGCTGGGTGGGGTATTGGGACAGGGGAAGAAAAACTGTTTTTT. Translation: CASSQAGWGIGTGEEKLFF.

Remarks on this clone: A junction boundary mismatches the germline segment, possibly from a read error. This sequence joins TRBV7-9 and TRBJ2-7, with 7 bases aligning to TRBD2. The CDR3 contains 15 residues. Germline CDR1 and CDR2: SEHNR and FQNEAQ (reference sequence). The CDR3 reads CSSSFSELAANEQYF. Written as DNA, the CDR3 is TGTTCCAGCAGCTTCAGTGAGCTAGCGGCCAACGAGCAGTACTTC.

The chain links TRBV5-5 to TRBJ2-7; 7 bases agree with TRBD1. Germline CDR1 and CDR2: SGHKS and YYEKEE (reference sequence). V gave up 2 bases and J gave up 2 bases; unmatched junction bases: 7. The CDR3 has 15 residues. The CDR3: CASSLPGQRPYEQYF. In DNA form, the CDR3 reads TGTGCCAGCAGCTTACCGGGACAGCGTCCCTACGAGCAGTACTTC.

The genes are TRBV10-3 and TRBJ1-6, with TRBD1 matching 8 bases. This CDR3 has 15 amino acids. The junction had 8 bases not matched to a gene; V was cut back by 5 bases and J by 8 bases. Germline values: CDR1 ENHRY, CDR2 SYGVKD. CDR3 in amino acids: CAISKAGGIDSPLHF. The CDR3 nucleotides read TGTGCCATCAGTAAGGCAGGGGGCATAGATTCACCCCTCCACTTT.

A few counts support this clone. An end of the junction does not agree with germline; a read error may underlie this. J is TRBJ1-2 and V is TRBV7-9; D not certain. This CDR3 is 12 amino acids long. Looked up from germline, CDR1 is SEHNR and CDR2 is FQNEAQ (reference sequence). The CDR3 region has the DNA TGTTCCAGCAGCTCCGGGTTCTGGGGCTACACCTTC. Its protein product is CSSSSGFWGYTF.

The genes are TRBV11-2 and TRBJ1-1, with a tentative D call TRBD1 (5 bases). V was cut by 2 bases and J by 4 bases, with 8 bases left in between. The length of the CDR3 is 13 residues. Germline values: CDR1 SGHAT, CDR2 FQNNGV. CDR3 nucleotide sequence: TGTGCCAGCAGCTTACTGGGGGGCACTGAAGCTTTCTTT. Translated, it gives CASSLLGGTEAFF.

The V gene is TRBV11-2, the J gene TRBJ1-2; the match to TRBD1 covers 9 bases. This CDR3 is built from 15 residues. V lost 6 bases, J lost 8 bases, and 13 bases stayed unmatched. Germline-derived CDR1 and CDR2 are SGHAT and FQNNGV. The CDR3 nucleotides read TGTGCCAGCAGTCCTGGGAGAGACAGGGGGTCCGGCTACACCTTC. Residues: CASSPGRDRGSGYTF.

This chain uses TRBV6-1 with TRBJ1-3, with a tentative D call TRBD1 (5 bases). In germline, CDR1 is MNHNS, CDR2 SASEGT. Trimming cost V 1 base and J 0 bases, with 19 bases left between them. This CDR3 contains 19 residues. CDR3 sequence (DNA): TGTGCCAGCAGTGAAGGGATAGGGGCTATCCTTACCTCTGGAAACACCATATATTTT. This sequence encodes CASSEGIGAILTSGNTIYF.